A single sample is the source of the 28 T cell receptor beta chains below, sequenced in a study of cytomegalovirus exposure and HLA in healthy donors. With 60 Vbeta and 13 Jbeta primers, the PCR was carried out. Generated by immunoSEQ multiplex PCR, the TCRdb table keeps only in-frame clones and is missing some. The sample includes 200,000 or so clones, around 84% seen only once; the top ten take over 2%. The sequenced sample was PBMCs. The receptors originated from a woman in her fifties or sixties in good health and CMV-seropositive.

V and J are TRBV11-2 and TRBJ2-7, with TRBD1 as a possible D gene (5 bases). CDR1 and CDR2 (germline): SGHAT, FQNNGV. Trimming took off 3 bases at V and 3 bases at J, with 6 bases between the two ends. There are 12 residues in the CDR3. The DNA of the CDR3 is TGTGCCAGCAGCTTGGGGCGCTACGAGCAGTACTTC. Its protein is CASSLGRYEQYF.

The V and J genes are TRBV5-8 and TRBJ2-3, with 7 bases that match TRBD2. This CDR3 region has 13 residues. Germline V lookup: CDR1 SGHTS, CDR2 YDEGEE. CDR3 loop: CAGRERGTDTQYF. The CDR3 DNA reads TGTGCTGGGAGGGAGCGAGGCACAGATACGCAGTATTTT.

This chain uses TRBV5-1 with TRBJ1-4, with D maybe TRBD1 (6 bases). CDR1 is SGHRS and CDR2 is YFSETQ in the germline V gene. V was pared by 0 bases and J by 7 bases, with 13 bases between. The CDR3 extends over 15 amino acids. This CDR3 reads CASSLGGGAGEKLFF. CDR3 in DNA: TGCGCCAGCAGCTTGGGCGGGGGCGCGGGTGAAAAACTGTTTTTT.

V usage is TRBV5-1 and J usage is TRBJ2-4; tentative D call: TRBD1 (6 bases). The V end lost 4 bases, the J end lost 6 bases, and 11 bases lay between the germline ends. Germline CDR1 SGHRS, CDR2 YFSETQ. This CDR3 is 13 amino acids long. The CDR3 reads CASSDRGGNIQYF. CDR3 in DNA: TGCGCCAGCAGCGACAGAGGGGGAAACATTCAGTACTTC.

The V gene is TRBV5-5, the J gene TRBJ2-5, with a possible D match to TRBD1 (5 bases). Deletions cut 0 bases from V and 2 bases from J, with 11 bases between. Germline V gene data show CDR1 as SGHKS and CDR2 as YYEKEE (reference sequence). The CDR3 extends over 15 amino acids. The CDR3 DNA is TGTGCCAGCAGCTTGGGGCAGGGCAGACAAGAGACCCAGTACTTC. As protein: CASSLGQGRQETQYF.

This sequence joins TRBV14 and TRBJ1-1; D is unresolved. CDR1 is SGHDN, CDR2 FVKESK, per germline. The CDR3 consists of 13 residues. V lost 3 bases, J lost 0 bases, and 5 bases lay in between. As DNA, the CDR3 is TGTGCCAGCAGCCAGAACATGAACACTGAAGCTTTCTTT. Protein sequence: CASSQNMNTEAFF.

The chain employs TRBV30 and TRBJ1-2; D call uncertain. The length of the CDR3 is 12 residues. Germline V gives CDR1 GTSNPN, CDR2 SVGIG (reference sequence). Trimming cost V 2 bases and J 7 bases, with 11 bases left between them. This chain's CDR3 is CAWSWEGGGYTF. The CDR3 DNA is TGTGCCTGGAGTTGGGAGGGCGGTGGCTACACCTTC.

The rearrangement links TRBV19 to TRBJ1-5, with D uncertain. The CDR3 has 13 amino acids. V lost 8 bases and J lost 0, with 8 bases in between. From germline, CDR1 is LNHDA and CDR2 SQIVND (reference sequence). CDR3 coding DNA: TGTGCCAGTGCGACTGTTAGCAATCAGCCCCAGCATTTT. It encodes CASATVSNQPQHF. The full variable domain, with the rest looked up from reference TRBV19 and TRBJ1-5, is DGGITQSPKYLFRKEGQNVTLSCEQNLNHDAMYWYRQDPGQGLRLIYYSQIVNDFQKGDIAEGYSVSREKKESFPLTVTSAQKNPTAFYLCASATVSNQPQHFGDGTRLSIL.

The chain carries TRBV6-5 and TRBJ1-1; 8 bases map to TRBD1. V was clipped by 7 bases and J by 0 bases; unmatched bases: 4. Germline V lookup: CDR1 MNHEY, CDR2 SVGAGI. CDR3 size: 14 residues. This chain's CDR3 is CASIVTGVNTEAFF. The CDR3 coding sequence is TGTGCCAGCATAGTGACAGGGGTGAACACTGAAGCTTTCTTT.

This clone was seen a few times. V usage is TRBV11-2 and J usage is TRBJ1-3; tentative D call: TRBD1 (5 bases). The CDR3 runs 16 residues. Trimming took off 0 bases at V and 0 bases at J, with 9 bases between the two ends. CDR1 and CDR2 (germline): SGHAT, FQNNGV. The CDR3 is CASSLEATASGNTIYF. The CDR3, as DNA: TGTGCCAGCAGCTTAGAAGCGACAGCCTCTGGAAACACCATATATTTT.

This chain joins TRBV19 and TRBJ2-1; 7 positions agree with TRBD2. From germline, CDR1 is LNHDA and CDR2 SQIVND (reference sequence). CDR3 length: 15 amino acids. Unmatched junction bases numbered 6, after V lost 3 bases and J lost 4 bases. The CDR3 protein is CASSIGAGSYNEQFF. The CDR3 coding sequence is TGTGCCAGTAGTATTGGAGCGGGGAGTTACAATGAGCAGTTCTTC.

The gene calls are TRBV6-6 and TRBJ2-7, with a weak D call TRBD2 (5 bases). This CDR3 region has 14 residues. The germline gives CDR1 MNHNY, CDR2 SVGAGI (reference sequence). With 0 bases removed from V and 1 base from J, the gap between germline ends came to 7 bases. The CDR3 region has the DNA TGTGCCAGCAGTTACTCTGAGGGTTCCTACGAGCAGTACTTC. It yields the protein CASSYSEGSYEQYF.

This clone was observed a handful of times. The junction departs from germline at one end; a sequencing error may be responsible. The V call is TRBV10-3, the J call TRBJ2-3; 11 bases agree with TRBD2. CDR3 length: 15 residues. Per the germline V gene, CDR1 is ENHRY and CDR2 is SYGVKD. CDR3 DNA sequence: TGTGCCAGCAGTGATAGCGGGGGGGCCGCGGATACGCAGTATTTT. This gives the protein CASSDSGGAADTQYF.

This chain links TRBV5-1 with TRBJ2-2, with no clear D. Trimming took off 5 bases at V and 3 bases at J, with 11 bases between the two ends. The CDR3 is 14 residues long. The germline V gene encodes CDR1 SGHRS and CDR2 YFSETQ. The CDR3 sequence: CASSRQLDTGELFF. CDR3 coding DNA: TGCGCCAGCAGTCGACAACTTGACACCGGGGAGCTGTTTTTT.

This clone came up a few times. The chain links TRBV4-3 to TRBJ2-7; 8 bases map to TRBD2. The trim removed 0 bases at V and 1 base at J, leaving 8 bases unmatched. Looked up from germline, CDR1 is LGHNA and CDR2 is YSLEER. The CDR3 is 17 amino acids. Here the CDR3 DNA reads TGCGCCAGCAGCCAAGATCTAGCGGGCAGGGTTTCCTACGAGCAGTACTTC. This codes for CASSQDLAGRVSYEQYF.

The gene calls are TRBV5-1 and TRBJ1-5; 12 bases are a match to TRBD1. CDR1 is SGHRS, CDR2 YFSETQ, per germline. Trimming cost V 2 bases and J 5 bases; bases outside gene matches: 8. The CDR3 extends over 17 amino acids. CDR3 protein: CASSLIPGTGGDQPQHF. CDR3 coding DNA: TGCGCCAGCAGCTTAATTCCCGGGACAGGGGGCGATCAGCCCCAGCATTTT.

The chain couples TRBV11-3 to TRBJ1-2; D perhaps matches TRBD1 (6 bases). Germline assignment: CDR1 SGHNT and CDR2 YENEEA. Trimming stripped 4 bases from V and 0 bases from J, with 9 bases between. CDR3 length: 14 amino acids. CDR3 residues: CASSSTGANYGYTF. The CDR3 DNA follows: TGTGCCAGCAGCTCGACAGGAGCTAACTATGGCTACACCTTC.

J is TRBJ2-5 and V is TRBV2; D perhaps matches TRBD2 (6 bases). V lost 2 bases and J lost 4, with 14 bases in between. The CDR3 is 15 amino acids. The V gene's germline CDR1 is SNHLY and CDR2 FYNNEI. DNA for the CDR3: TGTGCCAGCAGTGAATTGGGACTCAACTTAGAGACCCAGTACTTC. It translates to CASSELGLNLETQYF.

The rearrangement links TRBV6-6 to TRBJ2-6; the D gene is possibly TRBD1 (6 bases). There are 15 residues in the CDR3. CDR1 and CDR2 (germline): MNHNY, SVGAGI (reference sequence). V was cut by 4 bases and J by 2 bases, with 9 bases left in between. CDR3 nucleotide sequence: TGTGCCAGCAGTTCTGACAGGACTGGGGCCAACGTCCTGACTTTC. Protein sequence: CASSSDRTGANVLTF.

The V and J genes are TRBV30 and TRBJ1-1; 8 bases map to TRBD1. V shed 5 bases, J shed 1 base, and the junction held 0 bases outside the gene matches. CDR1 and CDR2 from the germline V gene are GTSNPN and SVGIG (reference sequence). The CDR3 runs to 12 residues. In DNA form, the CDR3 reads TGTGCCTGGGGACAGGGGAACACTGAAGCTTTCTTT. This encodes CAWGQGNTEAFF.

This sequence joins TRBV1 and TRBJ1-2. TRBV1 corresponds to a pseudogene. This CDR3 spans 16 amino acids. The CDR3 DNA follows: TGCACCAGCAGCCAAGATCCATTGGGCGGGGGCTATGGCTACACCTTC. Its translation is CTSSQDPLGGGYGYTF.

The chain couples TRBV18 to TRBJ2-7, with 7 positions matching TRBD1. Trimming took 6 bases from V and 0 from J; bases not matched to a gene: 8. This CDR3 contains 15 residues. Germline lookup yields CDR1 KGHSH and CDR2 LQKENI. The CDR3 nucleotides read TGTGCCAGCTCCCCCAGACAGGGAAACTCCTACGAGCAGTACTTC. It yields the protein CASSPRQGNSYEQYF.

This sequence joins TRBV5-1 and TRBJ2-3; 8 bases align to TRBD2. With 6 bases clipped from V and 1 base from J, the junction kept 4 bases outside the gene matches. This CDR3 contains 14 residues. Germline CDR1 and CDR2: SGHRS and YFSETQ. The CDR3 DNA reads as TGCGCCAGCATACCTAGCGGGTGCACAGATACGCAGTATTTT. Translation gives CASIPSGCTDTQYF.

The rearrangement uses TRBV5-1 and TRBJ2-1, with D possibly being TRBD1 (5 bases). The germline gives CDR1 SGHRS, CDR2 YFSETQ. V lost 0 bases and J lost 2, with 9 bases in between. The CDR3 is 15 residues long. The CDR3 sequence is CASSLDSGTYNEQFF. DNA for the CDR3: TGCGCCAGCAGCTTGGACTCAGGGACCTACAATGAGCAGTTCTTC. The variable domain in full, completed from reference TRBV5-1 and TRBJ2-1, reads KAGVTQTPRYLIKTRGQQVTLSCSPISGHRSVSWYQQTPGQGLQFLFEYFSETQRNKGNFPGRFSGRQFSNSRSEMNVSTLELGDSALYLCASSLDSGTYNEQFFGPGTRLTVL.

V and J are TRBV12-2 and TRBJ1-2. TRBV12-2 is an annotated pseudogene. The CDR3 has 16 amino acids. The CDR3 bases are TGTGCAAGTCGCTTAGGGGGGGGCAGGGCTGGGGATGGCTACACCTTC. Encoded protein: CASRLGGGRAGDGYTF.

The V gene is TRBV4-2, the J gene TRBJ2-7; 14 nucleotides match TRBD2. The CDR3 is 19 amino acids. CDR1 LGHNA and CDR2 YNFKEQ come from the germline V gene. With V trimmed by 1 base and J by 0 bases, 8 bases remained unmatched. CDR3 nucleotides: TGTGCCAGCAGCCAAGTCGGACTAGCGGGGGGTTCGAGCTCCTACGAGCAGTACTTC. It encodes CASSQVGLAGGSSSYEQYF.

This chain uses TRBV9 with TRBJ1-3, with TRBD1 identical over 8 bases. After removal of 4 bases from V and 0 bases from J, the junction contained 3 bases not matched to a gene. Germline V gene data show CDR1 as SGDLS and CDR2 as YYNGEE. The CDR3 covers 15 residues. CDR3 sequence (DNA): TGTGCCAGCAGCTCGGGACAGGACTCTGGAAACACCATATATTTT. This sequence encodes CASSSGQDSGNTIYF.

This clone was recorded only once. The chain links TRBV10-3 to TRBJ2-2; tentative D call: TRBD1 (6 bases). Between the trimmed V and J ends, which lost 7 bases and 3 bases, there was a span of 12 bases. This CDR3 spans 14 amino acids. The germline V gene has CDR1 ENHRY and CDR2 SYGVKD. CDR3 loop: CAIKDRLDTGELFF. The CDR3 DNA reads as TGTGCCATCAAAGACAGGTTGGACACCGGGGAGCTGTTTTTT.